This T cell receptor beta chain was sequenced for a study of cytomegalovirus exposure and HLA in healthy donors. General observations from the study: Analysis performed later found 16,951 TCR beta sequences associated with HLA alleles at 0.05 false discovery rate.

Among the donors, all were healthy bone marrow donors. Vbeta (60) and Jbeta (13) primers were used in the PCR. Only in-frame clones appear in the TCRdb table, and some are missing; sequencing was by immunoSEQ multiplex PCR. The sample lists around 200,000 clones, about four fifths occurring once. CDR3 length equals 13 residues. Germline V gene data show CDR1 as MNHEY and CDR2 as SVGAGI. J gave up 5 bases and V 5 bases, and 6 bases lay outside the gene matches. As concerns this clone: Its target is not known.

The chain recombines TRBV6-5 with TRBJ2-7; 7 bases agree with TRBD1. The sample comprised PBMCs. The TCR originated in a man in his forties in good health and CMV-seropositive. CDR3 DNA: TGTGCCAGCAGTACGGGACAGAATCACGAGCAGTACTTC. Translating it yields CASSTGQNHEQYF.